This entry is about one T cell receptor (beta chain). V gave up 3 bases and J gave up 3 bases; unmatched junction bases: 3. The CDR3 extends over 14 amino acids. Looked up from germline, CDR1 is SGHRS and CDR2 is YFSETQ. The table came from immunoSEQ multiplex PCR; TCRdb's copy has only in-frame clones and leaves some out. In the table there are some 240,000 clones, about 69% of which are singletons. These data are taken from a study of shared clonotypes between healthy human individuals. Donors were healthy HIV-negative adults without recently reported acute infections or vaccinations. This chain joins TRBV5-1 and TRBJ1-5, with TRBD1 matching over 7 bases. Sequenced sample: memory CD4+ T cells sorted from blood. Described subset: CD45RA-negative fraction. The TCR was taken from a man between 25 and 39 years old in good health. CDR3 in DNA: TGCGCCAGCAGCTCGGGACAGCCCAATCAGCCCCAGCATTTT. Its protein product is CASSSGQPNQPQHF.